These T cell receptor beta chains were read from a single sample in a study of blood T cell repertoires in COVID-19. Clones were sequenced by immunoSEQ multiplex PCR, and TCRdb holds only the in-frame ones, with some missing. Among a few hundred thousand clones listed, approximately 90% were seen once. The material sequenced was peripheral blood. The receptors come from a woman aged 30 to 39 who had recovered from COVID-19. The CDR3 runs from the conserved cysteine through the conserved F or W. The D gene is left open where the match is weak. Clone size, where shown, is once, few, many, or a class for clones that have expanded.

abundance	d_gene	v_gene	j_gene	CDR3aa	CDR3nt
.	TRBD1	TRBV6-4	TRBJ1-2	CASRQGANYGYTF	TGTGCCAGCAGACAGGGGGCTAACTATGGCTACACCTTC
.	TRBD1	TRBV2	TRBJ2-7	CASSDYGTGKLEQYF	TGTGCCAGCAGTGATTATGGGACAGGGAAACTCGAGCAGTACTTC
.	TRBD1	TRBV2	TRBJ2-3	CASSEALGQGHTDTQYF	TGTGCCAGCAGTGAAGCGCTGGGACAGGGGCACACAGATACGCAGTATTTT
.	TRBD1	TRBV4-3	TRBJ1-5	CASSPGTENQPQHF	TGCGCCAGCAGCCCCGGGACAGAAAATCAGCCCCAGCATTTT
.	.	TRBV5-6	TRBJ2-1	CASNGLNNEQFF	TGTGCCAGCAACGGACTAAACAATGAGCAGTTCTTC
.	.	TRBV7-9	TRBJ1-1	CASRYPGSANTEAFF	TGTGCCAGCAGGTATCCCGGGTCGGCGAACACTGAAGCTTTCTTT
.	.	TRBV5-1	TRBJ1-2	CASSLDSGGANYGYTF	TGCGCCAGCAGCTTGGATAGCGGAGGAGCTAACTATGGCTACACCTTC
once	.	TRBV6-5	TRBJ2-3	CASRAAGTDTQYF	TGTGCCAGCAGAGCAGCGGGCACAGATACGCAGTATTTT
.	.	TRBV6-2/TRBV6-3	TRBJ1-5	CASSSRERDQPQHF	TGTGCCAGCAGTTCGAGGGAAAGGGATCAGCCCCAGCATTTT
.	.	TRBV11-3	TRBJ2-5	CASSFSLATQETQYF	TGTGCCAGCAGCTTCTCCCTAGCTACCCAAGAGACCCAGTACTTC
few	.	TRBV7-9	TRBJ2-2	CASSLGARASNTGELFF	TGTGCCAGCAGCTTAGGGGCCAGGGCCTCGAACACCGGGGAGCTGTTTTTT
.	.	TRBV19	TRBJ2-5	CASSIRGAQETQYF	TGTGCCAGTAGTATTAGAGGAGCCCAAGAGACCCAGTACTTC
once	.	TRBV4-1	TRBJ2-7	CASSQLTGSYEQYF	TGCGCCAGCAGCCAGCTCACAGGGTCCTACGAGCAGTACTTC
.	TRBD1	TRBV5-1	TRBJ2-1	CASSLAGTDFDEQFF	TGCGCCAGCAGCTTGGCCGGGACAGACTTCGATGAGCAGTTCTTC
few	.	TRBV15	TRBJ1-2	CATSREIQSGDGYTF	TGTGCCACCAGCAGAGAAATACAATCGGGGGATGGCTACACCTTC
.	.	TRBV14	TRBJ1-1	CASSPLRTEAFF	TGTGCCAGCAGCCCCCTGAGAACTGAAGCTTTCTTT
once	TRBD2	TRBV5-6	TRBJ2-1	CASSWSGGAADEQFF	TGTGCCAGCAGCTGGAGCGGGGGGGCCGCCGATGAGCAGTTCTTC
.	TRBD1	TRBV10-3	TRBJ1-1	CAISESGTGNTEAFF	TGTGCCATCAGTGAGTCCGGGACAGGGAACACTGAAGCTTTCTTT
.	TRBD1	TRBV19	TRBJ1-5	CASGTGISNQPQHF	TGTGCCAGCGGGACAGGTATTAGCAATCAGCCCCAGCATTTT
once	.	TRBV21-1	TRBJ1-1	CASKTGTYTEAFF	TGTGCCAGCAAGACAGGGACTTACACTGAAGCTTTCTTT
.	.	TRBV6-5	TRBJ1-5	CASSRMRGNQPQHF	TGTGCCAGCAGCCGTATGAGGGGCAATCAGCCCCAGCATTTT
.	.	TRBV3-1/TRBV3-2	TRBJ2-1	CASSQIRGFGFNEQFF	TGTGCCAGCAGCCAAATCAGGGGATTTGGCTTCAATGAGCAGTTCTTC
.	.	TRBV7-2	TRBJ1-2	CASSLESYYGYTF	TGTGCCAGCAGCTTAGAGAGTTACTATGGCTACACCTTC
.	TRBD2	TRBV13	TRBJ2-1	CASSLPSGAYNEQFF	TGTGCCAGCAGCTTACCTAGCGGGGCTTACAATGAGCAGTTCTTC
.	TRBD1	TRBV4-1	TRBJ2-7	CASSLQGGYEQYF	TGCGCCAGCAGCTTACAGGGGGGCTACGAGCAGTACTTC
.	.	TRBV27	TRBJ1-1	CASSPRGGTEAFF	TGTGCCAGCAGCCCTCGCGGGGGTACTGAAGCTTTCTTT
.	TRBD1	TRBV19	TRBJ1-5	CASSRGTGPNQPQHF	TGTGCCAGTAGTAGGGGGACAGGGCCCAATCAGCCCCAGCATTTT
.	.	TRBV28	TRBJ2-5	CASSPGHQETQYF	TGTGCCAGCAGTCCGGGACATCAAGAGACCCAGTACTTC
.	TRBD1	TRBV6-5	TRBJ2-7	CAGRTGIVDEQYF	TGTGCCGGTCGGACAGGGATAGTCGACGAGCAGTACTTC
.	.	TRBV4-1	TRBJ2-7	CASSRAGQSYEQYF	TGCGCCAGCAGCCGTGCGGGACAGAGCTACGAGCAGTACTTC
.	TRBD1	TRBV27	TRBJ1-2	CASSASTGLAGYTF	TGTGCCAGCAGTGCGTCGACAGGGTTGGCTGGCTACACCTTC
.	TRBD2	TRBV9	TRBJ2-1	CASSFRYIAGGPNNEQFF	TGTGCCAGCAGCTTTCGATACATAGCGGGGGGGCCGAATAATGAGCAGTTCTTC
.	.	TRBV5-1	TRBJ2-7	CASSWTEQGYEQYF	TGCGCCAGCAGCTGGACCGAACAGGGTTACGAGCAGTACTTC
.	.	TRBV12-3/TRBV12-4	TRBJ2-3	CASSFEGTDTQYF	TGTGCCAGCAGTTTTGAGGGAACAGATACGCAGTATTTT
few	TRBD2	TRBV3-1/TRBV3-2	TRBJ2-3	CASSLGTSGGTDTQYF	TGTGCCAGCAGCCTCGGGACTAGCGGTGGCACAGATACGCAGTATTTT
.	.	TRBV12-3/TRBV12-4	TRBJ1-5	CASSLDSAQHF	TGTGCCAGCAGCCTCGATTCAGCCCAGCATTTT
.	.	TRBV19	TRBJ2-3	CASSIVKGRGTDTQYF	TGTGCCAGTAGTATAGTCAAAGGGAGAGGCACAGATACGCAGTATTTT
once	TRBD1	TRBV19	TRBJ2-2	CASSPDRVAGELFF	TGTGCCAGTAGTCCAGACAGGGTCGCCGGGGAGCTGTTTTTT
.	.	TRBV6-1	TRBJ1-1	CASSERGSGNTEAFF	TGTGCCAGCAGTGAACGAGGGTCCGGGAACACTGAAGCTTTCTTT
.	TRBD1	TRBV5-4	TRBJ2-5	CASSPYLDREETQYF	TGTGCCAGCAGCCCATACTTAGACAGGGAAGAGACCCAGTACTTC
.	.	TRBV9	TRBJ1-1	CASSVEGDTEAFF	TGTGCCAGCAGCGTAGAGGGGGACACTGAAGCTTTCTTT
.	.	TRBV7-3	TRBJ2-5	CASSFGGQETQYF	TGTGCCAGCAGCTTCGGAGGTCAAGAGACCCAGTACTTC
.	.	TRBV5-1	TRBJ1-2	CASSLGQNFYGYTF	TGCGCCAGCAGCTTGGGACAGAACTTCTATGGCTACACCTTC
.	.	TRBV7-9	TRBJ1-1	CASSLVKTSDMNTEAFF	TGTGCCAGCAGCTTAGTGAAGACCTCGGACATGAACACTGAAGCTTTCTTT
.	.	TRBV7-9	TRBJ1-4	CASSSFSGDEKLFF	TGTGCCAGCAGCTCGTTTTCAGGGGATGAAAAACTGTTTTTT
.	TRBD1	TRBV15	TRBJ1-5	CATRMGQGSSINQPQHF	TGTGCCACCAGGATGGGACAGGGGTCTTCTATCAATCAGCCCCAGCATTTT
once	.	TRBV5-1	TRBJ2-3	CASSLRSGSDTQYF	TGCGCCAGCAGTTTGAGGTCAGGTTCAGATACGCAGTATTTT
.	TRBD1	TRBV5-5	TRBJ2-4	CASSFGQELFQYF	TGTGCCAGCAGCTTTGGACAGGAGCTATTCCAGTACTTC